These T cell receptor beta chains were read from a single sample in a study of blood T cell repertoires in COVID-19. Here immunoSEQ multiplex PCR was the method, and the copy in TCRdb shows in-frame clones only, minus some. This table holds 100,000 or so clones, 75% to 90% found once. Input material: peripheral blood. These receptors all stem from a man aged 60 to 75 with acute or convalescent COVID-19. The CDR3 runs from the conserved cysteine through the conserved F or W. D genes are given only for firm matches. Rows may omit the clone size; those that give it use once, few, many or a size class.

>TRBV29-1|TRBD1|TRBJ1-2|-
CSSPRSWGQGTKLVCYGYTF
TGCAGCTCACCCCGGAGTTGGGGACAGGGGACTAAATTGGTCTGCTATGGCTACACCTTC
>TRBV5-6|TRBD1|TRBJ1-5|-
CASSLDRGLGQPQHF
TGTGCCAGCAGCTTGGACAGGGGGTTGGGGCAGCCCCAGCATTTT
>TRBV5-6|-|TRBJ2-2|once
CASSPVTGELFF
TGTGCCAGCAGCCCGGTTACCGGGGAGCTGTTTTTT
>TRBV5-1|TRBD1|TRBJ1-6|-
CASSGGTGGPLHF
TGCGCCAGCAGCGGGGGGACAGGGGGACCCCTCCACTTT
>TRBV19|-|TRBJ1-5|-
CASSEGQGQPQHF
TGTGCCAGTAGCGAAGGCCAGGGTCAGCCCCAGCATTTT
>TRBV10-3|-|TRBJ1-5|-
CATKEASVGNQPQHF
TGTGCCACCAAGGAGGCCAGTGTGGGGAATCAGCCCCAGCATTTT
>TRBV2|TRBD1|TRBJ2-7|-
CASSWTIGQGYEQYF
TGTGCCAGCAGTTGGACGATTGGACAGGGCTACGAGCAGTACTTC
>TRBV30|-|TRBJ1-6|-
CAWSVQGDNSPLHF
TGTGCCTGGAGTGTACAGGGAGATAATTCACCCCTCCACTTT
>TRBV20-1|-|TRBJ2-1|-
CSASLARGEQFF
TGCAGTGCTAGTCTAGCCCGGGGGGAGCAGTTCTTC
>TRBV4-3|-|TRBJ1-1|-
CASSQVVNTEAFF
TGCGCCAGCAGCCAAGTCGTGAACACTGAAGCTTTCTTT
>TRBV5-4|-|TRBJ2-5|-
CASSLGYAETQYF
TGTGCCAGCAGCTTGGGGTACGCGGAGACCCAGTACTTC
>TRBV11-3|-|TRBJ1-1|-
CASSPGDDTEAFF
TGTGCCAGCAGCCCAGGGGACGACACTGAAGCTTTCTTT
>TRBV27|-|TRBJ1-1|-
CASSSVYGGLSEAFF
TGTGCCAGCAGTTCAGTCTACGGGGGGCTGAGTGAAGCTTTCTTT
>TRBV19|-|TRBJ2-2|-
CASSISGGPGELFF
TGTGCCAGTAGTATCTCAGGGGGGCCCGGGGAGCTGTTTTTT
>TRBV5-4|TRBD1|TRBJ2-5|-
CASSHNRGRGETQYF
TGTGCCAGCAGTCATAACAGGGGAAGGGGAGAGACCCAGTACTTC
>TRBV7-2|-|TRBJ1-3|-
CASSATVSGNTIYF
TGTGCCAGCAGCGCCACTGTCTCTGGAAACACCATATATTTT
>TRBV6-5|TRBD1|TRBJ1-6|-
CASSYSGTGGNSPLHF
TGTGCCAGCAGTTACTCCGGGACAGGGGGTAATTCACCCCTCCACTTT
>TRBV19|TRBD1|TRBJ2-3|-
CASSDSDRATDTQYF
TGTGCCAGTAGCGACTCGGACAGGGCGACAGATACGCAGTATTTT
>TRBV11-2|-|TRBJ2-1|-
CASSYNLVSSYNEQFF
TGTGCCAGCAGCTATAACCTTGTGAGCTCCTACAATGAGCAGTTCTTC
>TRBV30|TRBD1|TRBJ1-4|-
CAWTEQGAKLFF
TGTGCCTGGACTGAACAGGGGGCAAAACTGTTTTTT
>TRBV6-6|-|TRBJ1-3|-
CASSTGQSHSGNTIYF
TGTGCCAGCAGTACCGGACAGTCCCACTCTGGAAACACCATATATTTT
>TRBV11-2|TRBD2|TRBJ2-1|-
CASSSGTSGRGRQFF
TGTGCCAGCAGCTCCGGGACTAGCGGGAGAGGGAGGCAGTTCTTC
>TRBV7-3|-|TRBJ2-3|-
CASSTTGAGTDTQYF
TGTGCCAGCAGCACCACAGGAGCCGGCACAGATACGCAGTATTTT
>TRBV3-1/TRBV3-2|-|TRBJ2-1|-
CASSQVVNEQFF
TGTGCCAGCAGCCAAGTAGTCAATGAGCAGTTCTTC
>TRBV3-1/TRBV3-2|-|TRBJ2-5|-
CASSQKVGVQYF
TGTGCCAGCAGCCAGAAGGTCGGGGTCCAGTACTTC
>TRBV5-6|-|TRBJ2-7|-
CASSLSGAGYEQYF
TGTGCCAGCAGCTTGTCAGGGGCAGGCTACGAGCAGTACTTC
>TRBV27|-|TRBJ1-5|-
CASSLNRGNQPQHF
TGTGCCAGCAGTTTAAACAGGGGCAATCAGCCCCAGCATTTT
>TRBV11-2|-|TRBJ1-1|-
CASSWAGVRTEAFF
TGTGCCAGCAGCTGGGCCGGGGTAAGGACTGAAGCTTTCTTT
>TRBV30|TRBD2|TRBJ2-2|-
CAWSSGGPHTGELFF
TGTGCCTGGAGTTCGGGGGGACCACACACCGGGGAGCTGTTTTTT
>TRBV7-9|-|TRBJ2-3|-
CASSLAMPGSGTDTQYF
TGTGCCAGCAGCTTAGCGATGCCTGGGTCGGGAACAGATACGCAGTATTTT
>TRBV4-1|-|TRBJ1-2|-
CASSQRERQGHGYTF
TGCGCCAGCAGCCAGCGGGAGAGGCAGGGCCATGGCTACACCTTC
>TRBV4-3|TRBD2|TRBJ2-5|-
CASSLGLGQETQYF
TGCGCCAGCAGCCTGGGACTAGGCCAAGAGACCCAGTACTTC